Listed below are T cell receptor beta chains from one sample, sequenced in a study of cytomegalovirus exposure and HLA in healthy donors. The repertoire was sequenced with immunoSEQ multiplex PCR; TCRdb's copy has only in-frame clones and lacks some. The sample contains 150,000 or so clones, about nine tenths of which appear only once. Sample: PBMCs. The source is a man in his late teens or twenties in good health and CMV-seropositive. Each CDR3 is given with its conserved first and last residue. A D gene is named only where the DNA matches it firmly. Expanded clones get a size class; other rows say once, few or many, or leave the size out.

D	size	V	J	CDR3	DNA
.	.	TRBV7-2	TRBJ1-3	CASSLAPSSGNTIYF	TGTGCCAGCAGCTTAGCCCCCAGCTCTGGAAACACCATATATTTT
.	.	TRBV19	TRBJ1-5	CASSIYTNQPQHF	TGTGCCAGTAGTATATACACGAATCAGCCCCAGCATTTT
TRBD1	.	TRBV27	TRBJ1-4	CASSPRGLGEKLFF	TGTGCCAGCAGTCCCAGGGGGCTAGGAGAAAAACTGTTTTTT
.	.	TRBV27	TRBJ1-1	CASSLYQANTEAFF	TGTGCCAGCAGTTTATATCAAGCGAACACTGAAGCTTTCTTT
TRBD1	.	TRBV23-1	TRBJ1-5	CASSRLQGAIRSNQPQHF	TGCGCCAGCAGTCGCCTACAGGGGGCGATTAGGAGCAATCAGCCCCAGCATTTT
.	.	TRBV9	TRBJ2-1	CASSGSREQFF	TGTGCCAGCAGCGGGTCGCGTGAGCAGTTCTTC
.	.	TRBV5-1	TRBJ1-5	CASSLTGLNQPQHF	TGCGCCAGCAGCTTAACAGGATTGAATCAGCCCCAGCATTTT
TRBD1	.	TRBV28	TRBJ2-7	CASNLPGTAYEQYF	TGTGCCAGCAACCTCCCCGGGACAGCCTACGAGCAGTACTTC
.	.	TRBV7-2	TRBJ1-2	CASSIDSQYGYTF	TGTGCCAGCAGCATCGACAGTCAATATGGCTACACCTTC
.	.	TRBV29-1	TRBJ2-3	CSAPPPRGSRTDTQYF	TGCAGCGCCCCCCCTCCGAGGGGGAGTAGGACAGATACGCAGTATTTT
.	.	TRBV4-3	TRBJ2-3	CASSQVAGKDTQYF	TGCGCCAGCAGCCAAGTGGCAGGGAAAGATACGCAGTATTTT
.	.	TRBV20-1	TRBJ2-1	CSAGGNEQFF	TGCAGTGCAGGGGGCAATGAGCAGTTCTTC
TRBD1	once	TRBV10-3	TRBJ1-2	CAASGTVHGYTF	TGTGCCGCCTCCGGGACAGTACATGGCTACACCTTC
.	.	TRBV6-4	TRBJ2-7	CARPTRMAYEQYF	TGTGCCAGACCCACTAGGATGGCCTACGAGCAGTACTTC
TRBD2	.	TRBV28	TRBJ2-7	CASSSGGAGDSYEQYF	TGTGCCAGCAGTTCGGGCGGGGCGGGGGACTCCTACGAGCAGTACTTC
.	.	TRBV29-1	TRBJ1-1	CSVEKNRISPEAFF	TGCAGCGTTGAAAAAAACAGGATCTCCCCTGAAGCTTTCTTT
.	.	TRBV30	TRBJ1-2	CAWSVMGGTGDYGYTF	TGTGCCTGGAGTGTTATGGGGGGTACGGGGGACTATGGCTACACCTTC
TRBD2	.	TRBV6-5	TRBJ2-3	CASSKVAGPTDTQYF	TGTGCCAGCAGTAAGGTAGCGGGACCCACAGATACGCAGTATTTT
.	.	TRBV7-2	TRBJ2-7	CASSLAGTSSSYEQYF	TGTGCCAGCAGCTTAGCGGGGACATCGAGCTCCTACGAGCAGTACTTC
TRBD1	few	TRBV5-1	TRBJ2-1	CASSLFQGGQGGFF	TGCGCCAGCAGCTTGTTTCAGGGGGGACAGGGTGGGTTCTTC
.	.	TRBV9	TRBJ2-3	CASSVAGKRPDTQYF	TGTGCCAGCAGCGTAGCGGGGAAAAGACCAGATACGCAGTATTTT
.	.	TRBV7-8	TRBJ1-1	CASSLNSEVTEAFF	TGTGCCAGCAGCTTAAATAGTGAAGTAACTGAAGCTTTCTTT
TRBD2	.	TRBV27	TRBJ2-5	CASRLAGGAETQYF	TGTGCCAGCAGGCTAGCGGGAGGGGCAGAGACCCAGTACTTC
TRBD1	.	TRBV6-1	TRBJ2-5	CASSDGTGRETQYF	TGTGCCAGCAGTGACGGGACAGGAAGAGAGACCCAGTACTTC
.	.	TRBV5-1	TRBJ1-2	CASSFGGNYGYTF	TGCGCCAGCAGCTTCGGAGGGAACTATGGCTACACCTTC
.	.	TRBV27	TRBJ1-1	CASKLGVNTEAFF	TGTGCCAGCAAGTTAGGGGTGAACACTGAAGCTTTCTTT
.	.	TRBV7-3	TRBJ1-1	CASSWDGRATEAFF	TGTGCCAGCAGCTGGGACGGGAGGGCCACTGAAGCTTTCTTT
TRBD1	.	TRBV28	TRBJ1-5	CASSSPPGRDRGRRQPQHF	TGTGCCAGCAGTTCCCCTCCGGGTAGGGACAGGGGAAGGAGACAGCCCCAGCATTTT
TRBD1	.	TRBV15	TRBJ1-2	CATSKGATENGYTF	TGTGCCACCAGCAAGGGGGCCACGGAGAATGGCTACACCTTC
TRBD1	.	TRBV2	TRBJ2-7	CASSEDRGSYEQYF	TGTGCCAGCAGTGAAGACAGGGGCTCCTACGAGCAGTACTTC
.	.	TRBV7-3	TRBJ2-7	CASSFTGDNEQYF	TGTGCCAGCAGCTTCACTGGGGACAACGAGCAGTACTTC
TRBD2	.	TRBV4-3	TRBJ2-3	CASSPGGAGGPDTQYF	TGCGCCAGCAGCCCAGGTGGAGCGGGAGGTCCAGATACGCAGTATTTT
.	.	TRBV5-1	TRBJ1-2	CASSWISGAEYGYTF	TGCGCCAGCAGCTGGATATCAGGGGCCGAATATGGCTACACCTTC
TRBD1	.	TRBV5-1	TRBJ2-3	CASGWTGGELDTQYF	TGCGCCAGCGGTTGGACAGGGGGTGAACTCGATACGCAGTATTTT
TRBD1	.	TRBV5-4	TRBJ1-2	CASRPRQGGDGYTF	TGTGCCAGCAGACCGAGACAGGGCGGCGATGGCTACACCTTC
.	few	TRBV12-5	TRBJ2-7	CASGSGYSYEQYF	TGTGCTAGTGGCTCAGGGTATAGCTACGAGCAGTACTTC
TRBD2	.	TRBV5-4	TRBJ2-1	CASSSIAGSSYNEQFF	TGTGCCAGCAGCTCTATAGCGGGAAGCTCCTACAATGAGCAGTTCTTC
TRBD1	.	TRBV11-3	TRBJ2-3	CASSPGTDTRTDTQYF	TGTGCCAGCAGCCCCGGGACAGATACCCGCACAGATACGCAGTATTTT
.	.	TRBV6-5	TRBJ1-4	CASSVQGGSEKLFF	TGTGCCAGCAGCGTACAGGGAGGGAGCGAAAAACTGTTTTTT
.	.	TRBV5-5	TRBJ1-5	CASSLAGYSNQPQHF	TGTGCCAGCAGCTTGGCGGGGTATAGCAATCAGCCCCAGCATTTT
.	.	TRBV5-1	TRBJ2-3	CASSVGWAGATDTQYF	TGCGCCAGCAGCGTCGGTTGGGCGGGGGCCACAGATACGCAGTATTTT
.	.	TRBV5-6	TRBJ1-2	CASILGGLYGYTF	TGTGCCAGCATCCTCGGCGGGCTGTATGGCTACACCTTC
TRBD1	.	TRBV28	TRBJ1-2	CASIDRVSNYGYTF	TGTGCCAGCATAGACAGGGTTTCTAACTATGGCTACACCTTC